The 30 T cell receptor beta chains in this list originate from one sample, sequenced in a study of OX40 agonist ivuxolimab in advanced cancers. Libraries were constructed by the immunoSEQ multiplex PCR assay. TCRdb provides this immuneACCESS table in a form limited to in-frame rearrangements. Some clones are lacking; in checked studies, under half of them reflect an unresolved V gene, and why the rest are absent is not known. The sample yields fewer than 65,000 clones; approximately 90% were counted once. In total, the top ten clones hold about 2% of the sample. The source was CD4+ or CD8+ T cells sorted from blood, collected in a trial of the OX40 agonist ivuxolimab. The receptors were gathered from an adult with an advanced solid tumor such as melanoma, head and neck, liver or kidney cancer.

V usage is TRBV18 and J usage is TRBJ2-7, with 7 bases lining up with TRBD2. The CDR3 is 14 residues long. V gave up 3 bases and J gave up 4 bases; unmatched junction bases: 6. The germline gives CDR1 KGHSH, CDR2 LQKENI. The CDR3 region is CASSPGGPAYEQYF. The DNA for the CDR3 is TGTGCCAGCTCACCGGGAGGGCCCGCGTACGAGCAGTACTTC.

This clone has a single count. At the DNA level, this CDR3 is encoded by other sequences in the same sample as well. CDR3 nucleotide sequence: TGTGCCAGCAGCCCCTCGACAGGGCGCGAGCAGTACTTC. Protein sequence: CASSPSTGREQYF. The V and J genes are TRBV7-2 and TRBJ2-7, with 7 bases identical to TRBD1. Germline lookup yields CDR1 SGHTA and CDR2 FQGNSA. The V gene end was trimmed by 5 bases and the J gene end by 6 bases; junction bases not matched to a gene: 7. The CDR3 length is 13 residues.

The chain carries TRBV12-5 and TRBJ1-1; D is ambiguous. The V and J ends lost 1 base and 4 bases respectively, with 7 bases between them. Germline loops: CDR1 LGHNT, CDR2 FRNRAP. The CDR3 is made up of 13 amino acids. In nucleotides, the CDR3 is TGTGCTAGTGGTTTGGACCCCCGCACTGAAGCTTTCTTT. Translated: CASGLDPRTEAFF. Filled out from reference TRBV12-5 and TRBJ1-1, the complete variable domain reads DARVTQTPRHKVTEMGQEVTMRCQPILGHNTVFWYRQTMMQGLELLAYFRNRAPLDDSGMPKDRFSAEMPDATLATLKIQPSEPRDSAVYFCASGLDPRTEAFFGQGTRLTVV.

The gene calls are TRBV6-1 and TRBJ2-1; 7 bases map to TRBD2. The CDR3 length is 16 residues. The germline CDR1 and CDR2 sequences are MNHNS and SASEGT. V lost 0 bases, J lost 2 bases, and 4 bases stayed unmatched. The CDR3 region has the DNA TGTGCCAGCAGTGAAGCGCGGGGGTTCACCTACAATGAGCAGTTCTTC. It translates to CASSEARGFTYNEQFF.

Concerning this clone itself: One end of the junction does not line up with germline, which may come from a read error. V and J are TRBV7-7 and TRBJ2-5; D is perhaps TRBD1 or TRBD2 (7 bases each). The CDR3 totals 17 residues. Germline lookup yields CDR1 SSHAT and CDR2 FNYEAQ (reference sequence). CDR3 nucleotides: TGTGCTAGCAGCTTAGGGGGGGACAGTCAATCGCAAGAGACCCAGTACTTC. Translating gives CASSLGGDSQSQETQYF.

This sequence joins TRBV19 and TRBJ1-5; unclear D gene. This CDR3 spans 12 amino acids. Germline V gene sequence: CDR1 LNHDA, CDR2 SQIVND (reference sequence). V gave up 2 bases and J gave up 1 base, with 0 bases separating them. This CDR3 is CASSISNQPQHF. In DNA, the CDR3 is TGTGCCAGTAGTATAAGCAATCAGCCCCAGCATTTT.

On this clone itself: One end of the junction does not line up with germline, which may come from a read error. The V and J genes are TRBV7-7 and TRBJ1-5; D not resolved. The germline gives CDR1 SSHAT, CDR2 FNYEAQ (reference sequence). The length of the CDR3 is 13 residues. This chain's CDR3 is CASSLGPNQPQHF. CDR3 DNA: TGTGCTAGCAGCTTAGGCCCAAATCAGCCCCAGCATTTT.

V gene TRBV12-2 combines with J gene TRBJ2-1; TRBD2 was called by the table and not checked on the DNA. TRBV12-2 is labeled a pseudogene. The CDR3 has 16 amino acids. The CDR3 sequence: CASRLENRRGYNEQFF. In DNA, the CDR3 is TGTGCAAGTCGCTTAGAGAACAGGAGGGGCTACAATGAGCAGTTCTTC.

The chain joins TRBV6-5 to TRBJ2-5, with D possibly being TRBD2 (6 bases). From germline, CDR1 is MNHEY and CDR2 SVGAGI. Trimming removed 6 bases from V and 7 bases from J, with 15 bases in between. This CDR3 spans 13 amino acids. The CDR3 is CASSSRSGGTQYF. Written as DNA, the CDR3 is TGTGCCAGCAGCTCACGGTCCGGGGGGACCCAGTACTTC.

The rearrangement links TRBV6-5 to TRBJ1-5; D might be TRBD1 (5 bases). V lost 4 bases to trimming and J lost 7 bases, with 14 bases between them. CDR1 is MNHEY, CDR2 SVGAGI, per germline. The CDR3 is 14 residues long. CDR3: CASSSSRERQPQHF. The CDR3 DNA reads as TGTGCCAGCAGTTCCTCCAGGGAACGGCAGCCCCAGCATTTT.

The chain has TRBV5-6 and TRBJ2-1, with TRBD2 matching 12 bases. The CDR3 extends over 15 amino acids. Germline V gives CDR1 SGHDT, CDR2 YYEEEE. J gave up 9 bases and V 2 bases, and 6 bases lay outside the gene matches. The CDR3 spells CASSFFGLAGREQFF. CDR3 DNA sequence: TGTGCCAGCAGCTTTTTTGGACTAGCGGGACGTGAGCAGTTCTTC.

The table lists this clone with a few counts. The gene calls are TRBV19 and TRBJ1-2; D is unresolved. V lost 6 bases to trimming and J lost 5 bases, with 7 bases between them. The CDR3 is 11 amino acids. CDR1 is LNHDA, CDR2 SQIVND, per germline (reference sequence). The CDR3 DNA reads TGTGCCAGTAGGGAAGGGTATGGCTACACCTTC. As protein: CASREGYGYTF.

The V and J genes are TRBV18 and TRBJ2-7, with D uncertain. The V gene's germline CDR1 is KGHSH and CDR2 LQKENI. The CDR3 covers 13 residues. V was shortened by 2 bases and J by 2 bases, with 7 bases between the two germline ends. The CDR3: CASSPERAYEQYF. CDR3 coding DNA: TGTGCCAGCTCACCAGAACGGGCCTACGAGCAGTACTTC.

J is TRBJ2-7 and V is TRBV6-5, with 9 bases identical to TRBD1. Germline-derived CDR1 and CDR2 are MNHEY and SVGAGI. V lost 6 bases to trimming and J lost 0 bases; unmatched junction nucleotides: 3. The CDR3 extends over 14 amino acids. The CDR3 is CASRRTGVSYEQYF. The DNA of the CDR3 is TGTGCCAGCAGAAGGACAGGGGTCTCCTACGAGCAGTACTTC.

The chain recombines TRBV29-1 with TRBJ2-5; D is ambiguous. CDR3 length: 14 residues. V was clipped by 0 bases and J by 1 base, with 9 bases between them. Germline CDR1 reads SQVTM; CDR2 reads ANQGSEA. This CDR3 reads CSVEEEWGQETQYF. CDR3 nucleotides: TGCAGCGTTGAAGAGGAGTGGGGCCAAGAGACCCAGTACTTC.

The chain joins TRBV28 to TRBJ2-5; D is unresolved. This CDR3 has 14 residues. V was shortened by 1 base and J by 1 base, with 7 bases between the two germline ends. Germline V gene lookup returns CDR1 MDHEN and CDR2 SYDVKM. CDR3 in amino acids: CASSLSLGQETQYF. CDR3 DNA: TGTGCCAGCAGTTTATCTTTGGGCCAAGAGACCCAGTACTTC.

This clone was seen once. The chain links TRBV6-5 to TRBJ2-2; the D call may be TRBD1 or TRBD2 (5 bases each). Trimming removed 7 bases from V and 6 bases from J, with 15 bases in between. The CDR3 contains 14 residues. The germline CDR1 and CDR2 sequences are MNHEY and SVGAGI. CDR3 residues: CASTFQRTPGELFF. The CDR3 nucleotides read TGTGCCAGCACTTTCCAGCGGACACCCGGGGAGCTGTTTTTT.

The V gene is TRBV29-1, the J gene TRBJ1-1, with D perhaps TRBD1 (6 bases). V was shortened by 8 bases and J by 4 bases, with 17 bases between the two germline ends. Germline V CDR1 and CDR2: SQVTM, ANQGSEA. The CDR3 sequence is 13 residues long. CDR3 sequence (DNA): TGCAGCCCCGAGGGGGGTTGGGCCACTGAAGCTTTCTTT. Translated, it gives CSPEGGWATEAFF.

In its sample, this clone was seen once. The chain has TRBV21-1 and TRBJ2-7; the D call TRBD1 from the table was never checked on the DNA. TRBV21-1 is tagged as a pseudogene. This CDR3 is built from 15 residues. The CDR3: CAITGGQVKTYEQYF. CDR3 nucleotides: TGTGCCATTACAGGGGGACAGGTGAAAACCTACGAGCAGTACTTC.

The chain links TRBV28 to TRBJ2-2; 10 positions match TRBD2. The CDR3 has 16 residues. J lost 3 bases, V lost 6 bases, and 7 bases had no gene match. Germline V gene data show CDR1 as MDHEN and CDR2 as SYDVKM. The CDR3 loop reads CASRRRLAGDTGELFF. The DNA of the CDR3 is TGTGCCAGCAGGCGCAGACTAGCGGGTGACACCGGGGAGCTGTTTTTT. The entire variable domain, with the rest obtained from reference TRBV28 and TRBJ2-2, is as follows: DVKVTQSSRYLVKRTGEKVFLECVQDMDHENMFWYRQDPGLGLRLIYFSYDVKMKEKGDIPEGYSVSREKKERFSLILESASTNQTSMYLCASRRRLAGDTGELFFGEGSRLTVL.

The chain combines TRBV30 with TRBJ2-1; D gene unclear. V was shortened by 1 base and J by 3 bases, with 4 bases between the two germline ends. Germline assignment: CDR1 GTSNPN and CDR2 SVGIG (reference sequence). The CDR3 is 12 residues long. This CDR3 is CAWSGGYNEQFF. The CDR3 nucleotides read TGTGCCTGGAGTGGTGGCTACAATGAGCAGTTCTTC.

This chain links TRBV18 with TRBJ2-5; 12 nucleotides agree with TRBD2. Germline CDR1 reads KGHSH; CDR2 reads LQKENI. CDR3 size: 17 residues. With V trimmed by 3 bases and J by 6 bases, 11 bases remained unmatched. In nucleotides, the CDR3 is TGTGCCAGCTCACCTGATAACCTAGCGGGAGGGAGAAAGACCCAGTACTTC. This sequence encodes CASSPDNLAGGRKTQYF.

The chain has TRBV5-6 and TRBJ2-3; a possible D gene is TRBD2 (5 bases). CDR1 is SGHDT, CDR2 YYEEEE, per germline. CDR3 size: 13 residues. V lost 6 bases and J 5 bases, leaving 13 bases between the germline ends. CDR3 in amino acids: CASKPSWVDTQYF. The CDR3 DNA reads TGTGCCAGCAAACCTAGCTGGGTAGATACGCAGTATTTT.

V gene TRBV18 combines with J gene TRBJ2-6; D uncertain. The CDR3 spans 16 residues. Between the trimmed V and J ends, which lost 9 bases and 0 bases, there was a span of 15 bases. CDR1 and CDR2 (germline): KGHSH, LQKENI. CDR3 protein: CASSGEASSGANVLTF. The CDR3 DNA follows: TGTGCCAGTTCAGGAGAGGCCAGCTCTGGGGCCAACGTCCTGACTTTC.

This clone occurred a few times. The chain joins TRBV6-5 to TRBJ1-1; D is undetermined. CDR1 is MNHEY, CDR2 SVGAGI, per germline. V gave up 2 bases and J gave up 8 bases, with 9 bases separating them. The CDR3 runs 12 residues. As DNA, the CDR3 is TGTGCCAGCAGTTACAAAAGACTCGAAGCTTTCTTT. This translates into CASSYKRLEAFF.

V and J are TRBV9 and TRBJ2-7; 11 bases agree with TRBD2. Germline-derived CDR1 and CDR2 are SGDLS and YYNGEE. The CDR3 contains 14 residues. V lost 0 bases and J lost 10; bases outside the gene matches: 6. For the CDR3, the DNA is TGTGCCAGCAGCGTAGAGGGACTAGCGGATAATCAGTACTTC. This sequence encodes CASSVEGLADNQYF.

V gene TRBV25-1 combines with J gene TRBJ1-6; D ambiguous. CDR3 length: 17 residues. With 2 bases removed from V and 0 bases from J, the gap between germline ends came to 11 bases. Germline lookup yields CDR1 MGHDK and CDR2 SYGVNS. CDR3 coding DNA: TGTGCCAGCAGTGAAAGTCACATGAGCTCCTATAATTCACCCCTCCACTTT. Residues: CASSESHMSSYNSPLHF.

The chain has TRBV13 and TRBJ2-6, with no clear D. V dropped 3 bases and J dropped 4 bases, with 4 bases sitting between them. This CDR3 spans 13 amino acids. Germline values: CDR1 PRHDT, CDR2 FYEKMQ (reference sequence). This chain's CDR3 is CASSLRGANVLTF. In DNA, the CDR3 is TGTGCCAGCAGCTTGAGGGGGGCCAACGTCCTGACTTTC.

V and J are TRBV19 and TRBJ2-2, with D tentatively TRBD1 (6 bases). The V gene lost 5 bases and the J gene lost 2 bases, with 9 bases spanning the gap. This CDR3 is built from 14 residues. Germline loops: CDR1 LNHDA, CDR2 SQIVND (reference sequence). The CDR3 spells CASSSGQNTGELFF. For the CDR3, the DNA is TGTGCCAGTAGTTCGGGACAAAACACCGGGGAGCTGTTTTTT.

This clone has just one count. This chain connects TRBV9 to TRBJ2-3; TRBD2 matches at 7 bases. The V and J ends lost 0 bases and 6 bases, in that order; junction bases with no gene match: 10. This CDR3 has 16 residues. Germline V gene lookup returns CDR1 SGDLS and CDR2 YYNGEE. CDR3 bases: TGTGCCAGCAGCGTAGGGGTGGGAGGGCCGTGGGATACGCAGTATTTT. This sequence encodes CASSVGVGGPWDTQYF.